The 28 T cell receptor beta chains below come from one sample, sequenced in a study of T cell responses to AZD1222 COVID-19 vaccine. Here immunoSEQ multiplex PCR was the method, and the copy in TCRdb shows in-frame clones only, minus some. The sample has approximately 150,000 clones; about nine tenths are singletons. The sample was peripheral blood, taken on day 0 of AZD1222 vaccination. The receptors come from an adult in good health.

The chain has TRBV15 and TRBJ1-5; no firm D call. The CDR3 loop spans 14 amino acids. Germline assignment: CDR1 LNHNV and CDR2 YYDKDF (reference sequence). V dropped 0 bases and J dropped 4 bases, with 7 bases sitting between them. CDR3 amino acids: CATSRDRDNQPQHF. CDR3 nucleotides: TGTGCCACCAGCAGAGATCGAGATAATCAGCCCCAGCATTTT.

This rearrangement joins TRBV29-1 to TRBJ2-7; 9 bases agree with TRBD1. This CDR3 region has 13 residues. Trimming took 5 bases from V and 4 from J; bases not matched to a gene: 6. Germline loops: CDR1 SQVTM, CDR2 ANQGSEA. Here the CDR3 reads CSVRTGVSYEQYF. Written as DNA, the CDR3 is TGCAGCGTTCGGACAGGGGTATCATACGAGCAGTACTTC.

The chain is built from TRBV4-2 and TRBJ1-6, with TRBD1 as a possible D gene (6 bases). Trimming cost V 0 bases and J 8 bases, with 11 bases left between them. This CDR3 is built from 15 residues. Germline assignment: CDR1 LGHNA and CDR2 YNFKEQ. The chain's CDR3 is CASSQDTGWHSPLHF. DNA for the CDR3: TGTGCCAGCAGCCAAGATACAGGGTGGCATTCACCCCTCCACTTT.

The chain has TRBV19 and TRBJ2-7, with a weak D call TRBD1 (7 bases). The V end lost 5 bases, the J end lost 4 bases, and 15 bases lay between the germline ends. The germline V gene encodes CDR1 LNHDA and CDR2 SQIVND (reference sequence). The CDR3 is 14 amino acids. The CDR3 DNA is TGTGCCAGTAGTTCCTCGACAGGGACTTACGAGCAGTACTTC. Protein sequence: CASSSSTGTYEQYF.

The rearrangement links TRBV6-6 to TRBJ1-5, with 9 bases matching TRBD1. Per the germline V gene, CDR1 is MNHNY and CDR2 is SVGAGI (reference sequence). The J segment lost 4 bases and the V segment lost 5 bases, leaving 3 bases of the junction unmatched. CDR3 length equals 14 residues. This CDR3 reads CASSMTGGNQPQHF. The DNA of the CDR3 is TGTGCCAGCAGTATGACAGGGGGTAATCAGCCCCAGCATTTT.

This sequence joins TRBV29-1 and TRBJ2-7; 7 bases are shared with TRBD1. Germline CDR1 is SQVTM and CDR2 is ANQGSEA. J was trimmed by 3 bases and V by 3 bases; bases with no gene match: 5. The CDR3 loop spans 13 amino acids. CDR3 sequence: CSVEGDSHYEQYF. The CDR3 bases are TGCAGCGTTGAGGGGGACAGCCACTACGAGCAGTACTTC.

Only a few counts were recorded for this clone. DNA of the CDR3: TGTGCCAGCTCACACCCCGGGGAGACCTACGAGCAGTACTTC. As protein: CASSHPGETYEQYF. V is TRBV18 and J is TRBJ2-7; TRBD2 might be the D (5 bases). This CDR3 comprises 14 residues. Germline assignment: CDR1 KGHSH and CDR2 LQKENI. V gave up 4 bases and J gave up 2 bases, with 12 bases separating them. Variable domain in full (rest from reference TRBV18 and TRBJ2-7): NAGVMQNPRHLVRRRGQEARLRCSPMKGHSHVYWYRQLPEEGLKFMVYLQKENIIDESGMPKERFSAEFPKEGPSILRIQQVVRGDSAAYFCASSHPGETYEQYFGPGTRLTVT.

The rearrangement joins TRBV5-1 to TRBJ2-7; D possibly uses TRBD1 or TRBD2 (5 bases each). The CDR3 is 14 residues long. Looked up from germline, CDR1 is SGHRS and CDR2 is YFSETQ. The V and J ends lost 5 bases and 0 bases respectively, with 12 bases between them. The CDR3 DNA reads as TGCGCCAGCAGTAGGGACGGATCCTCCTACGAGCAGTACTTC. Encoded protein: CASSRDGSSYEQYF.

The rearrangement links TRBV5-4 to TRBJ2-5, with TRBD2 identical over 10 bases. This CDR3 has 15 residues. V trimming: 4 bases; J trimming: 1 base; junction bases outside the gene matches: 4. In germline, CDR1 is SGHNT, CDR2 YYREEE (reference sequence). For the CDR3, the DNA is TGTGCCAGCAGCGTTAGCGGGGGGTTCCAAGAGACCCAGTACTTC. It is translated as CASSVSGGFQETQYF.

The CDR3 DNA reads TGCGCCAGCGCGACAGCCGCTAACTATGGCTACACCTTC. Residues: CASATAANYGYTF. The gene calls are TRBV5-1 and TRBJ1-2; TRBD1 is a possible D gene (5 bases). The CDR3 extends over 13 amino acids. Germline loops: CDR1 SGHRS, CDR2 YFSETQ. V shed 7 bases and J shed 0 bases, with 10 bases lying between them.

This clone was picked up one time. This sequence joins TRBV7-3 and TRBJ1-1; D not resolved. Trimming took 4 bases from V and 8 from J, leaving 14 bases between them. Germline V gene data show CDR1 as SGHTA and CDR2 as FQGTGA. The CDR3 length is 13 residues. The CDR3 protein is CASSSHLGVEAFF. The CDR3 nucleotides are TGTGCCAGCAGCTCACACCTCGGGGTGGAAGCTTTCTTT.

J is TRBJ2-7 and V is TRBV6-5; D is unresolved. The germline V gene has CDR1 MNHEY and CDR2 SVGAGI. Trimming cost V 6 bases and J 2 bases, with 11 bases left between them. The CDR3 contains 13 residues. This CDR3 is CASRQQIPYEQYF. The CDR3 nucleotides are TGTGCCAGCAGGCAGCAAATCCCCTACGAGCAGTACTTC.

The chain employs TRBV5-1 and TRBJ2-1; the D is unclear. This CDR3 spans 14 amino acids. Germline-derived CDR1 and CDR2 are SGHRS and YFSETQ. The V gene lost 0 bases and the J gene lost 0 bases, with 4 bases spanning the gap. The CDR3 DNA is TGCGCCAGCAGCTTGGAAACCTCCTACAATGAGCAGTTCTTC. This gives the protein CASSLETSYNEQFF.

This chain joins TRBV7-3 and TRBJ1-1, with D tentatively TRBD1 (6 bases). The CDR3 has 14 residues. Trimming pared 4 bases from V and 4 bases from J, leaving 13 bases between. The germline V gene encodes CDR1 SGHTA and CDR2 FQGTGA. This chain's CDR3 is CASSSGVSGTEAFF. The DNA of the CDR3 is TGTGCCAGCAGCTCAGGGGTGAGTGGCACTGAAGCTTTCTTT.

J is TRBJ2-7 and V is TRBV4-3; D is perhaps TRBD2 (5 bases). Germline assignment: CDR1 LGHNA and CDR2 YSLEER. The CDR3 covers 16 residues. Trimming took off 1 base at V and 5 bases at J, with 18 bases between the two ends. CDR3 in DNA: TGCGCCAGCAGCCAAGGGCATTTCCGGGATACGAACGAGCAGTACTTC. Protein: CASSQGHFRDTNEQYF.

This sequence joins TRBV6-9 and TRBJ1-2; D is unclear. CDR1 and CDR2 (germline): MNHGY, SVAAGI. V dropped 4 bases and J dropped 9 bases, with 18 bases sitting between them. CDR3 length: 14 amino acids. CDR3 amino acids: CASSCGSPSFSYTF. The DNA for the CDR3 is TGTGCCAGCAGTTGTGGGTCCCCCTCTTTTAGCTACACCTTC.

This chain connects TRBV9 to TRBJ1-3; 8 bases align to TRBD1. CDR1 is SGDLS, CDR2 YYNGEE, per germline. The CDR3 is 16 amino acids. Germline trimming cut 3 bases from V and 2 bases from J; bases unmatched to any gene: 7. CDR3 bases: TGTGCCAGCAGCGAGGGGACAGGTGGGACTGGAAACACCATATATTTT. Its protein product is CASSEGTGGTGNTIYF.

CDR3 bases: TGCGCCAGCAGCCCTGTTCGGGCGCGCGCAGATACGCAGTATTTT. Translating gives CASSPVRARADTQYF. The gene calls are TRBV5-1 and TRBJ2-3; D unresolved. In germline, CDR1 is SGHRS, CDR2 YFSETQ. The CDR3 covers 15 residues. Trimming pared 4 bases from V and 4 bases from J, leaving 16 bases between.

The V gene is TRBV11-2, the J gene TRBJ1-6, with a possible D match to TRBD1 (5 bases). V lost 0 bases and J 6 bases, leaving 9 bases between the germline ends. The CDR3 is made up of 15 amino acids. Germline values: CDR1 SGHAT, CDR2 FQNNGV. The CDR3 bases are TGTGCCAGCAGCTTAGAGCCAGGGACTAATTCACCCCTCCACTTT. It translates to CASSLEPGTNSPLHF.

As DNA, the CDR3 is TGCGCCAGCAGCCAAGATCCTATAGAGGGGGCGGGCACCGGGGAGCTGTTTTTT. Translation gives CASSQDPIEGAGTGELFF. This chain uses TRBV4-3 with TRBJ2-2; 7 positions match TRBD1. CDR1 is LGHNA and CDR2 is YSLEER in the germline V gene. The CDR3 covers 18 residues. Germline trimming cut 0 bases from V and 4 bases from J; bases unmatched to any gene: 11.

The chain joins TRBV5-1 to TRBJ2-1; 9 bases agree with TRBD2. The CDR3 spans 15 residues. J was trimmed by 5 bases and V by 2 bases; bases with no gene match: 5. The germline CDR1 and CDR2 sequences are SGHRS and YFSETQ. DNA for the CDR3: TGCGCCAGCAGCTTTAGCGGGGGTCCAGACAATGAGCAGTTCTTC. This codes for CASSFSGGPDNEQFF.

The gene calls are TRBV9 and TRBJ2-1; TRBD1 matches at 7 bases. Germline V gene lookup returns CDR1 SGDLS and CDR2 YYNGEE. This CDR3 comprises 15 residues. Unmatched junction bases numbered 3, after V lost 3 bases and J lost 0 bases. CDR3 sequence reads: CASSAGQSSYNEQFF. The DNA for the CDR3 is TGTGCCAGCAGCGCGGGACAGAGCTCCTACAATGAGCAGTTCTTC.

J is TRBJ1-2 and V is TRBV27, with D possibly TRBD1 on 6 matching bases. The CDR3 contains 13 residues. V lost 4 bases to trimming and J lost 6 bases, with 12 bases between them. CDR1 is MNHEY, CDR2 SMNVEV, per germline (reference sequence). The CDR3 region is CASSSQGGNGYTF. The CDR3 nucleotides read TGTGCCAGCAGTTCACAGGGTGGGAATGGCTACACCTTC.

V is TRBV9 and J is TRBJ2-7; no clear D. There are 13 residues in the CDR3. Trimming pared 0 bases from V and 2 bases from J, leaving 6 bases between. Germline V gene sequence: CDR1 SGDLS, CDR2 YYNGEE. The CDR3 sequence: CASSVDPTYEQYF. The CDR3 bases are TGTGCCAGCAGCGTAGACCCTACCTACGAGCAGTACTTC.

The rearrangement uses TRBV5-1 and TRBJ2-3; D is uncertain. Trimming took 6 bases from V and 1 from J, leaving 12 bases between them. The CDR3 is 14 amino acids. CDR1 and CDR2 (germline): SGHRS, YFSETQ. Here the CDR3 reads CASTPDSGTDTQYF. The CDR3 coding sequence is TGCGCCAGCACTCCAGATTCGGGCACAGATACGCAGTATTTT.

The chain joins TRBV15 to TRBJ2-7, with D possibly being TRBD1 (6 bases). The CDR3 covers 13 residues. Germline loops: CDR1 LNHNV, CDR2 YYDKDF (reference sequence). V was trimmed by 5 bases and J by 5 bases, leaving 13 bases between them. CDR3 amino acids: CATSYRVPDEQYF. The DNA for the CDR3 is TGTGCCACCAGCTACAGGGTTCCAGACGAGCAGTACTTC.

V and J are TRBV15 and TRBJ1-2; D is uncertain. V was trimmed by 6 bases and J by 4 bases, leaving 9 bases between them. Germline CDR1 and CDR2: LNHNV and YYDKDF (reference sequence). CDR3 size: 12 residues. The CDR3 region has the DNA TGTGCCACCAGGGACGGGTCCTATGGCTACACCTTC. Its translation is CATRDGSYGYTF.

The chain employs TRBV27 and TRBJ1-6; D is undetermined. CDR1 MNHEY and CDR2 SMNVEV come from the germline V gene (reference sequence). Trimming removed 1 base at V and 7 bases at J, with 8 bases between. The CDR3 is 14 residues long. CDR3 coding DNA: TGTGCCAGCAGTTTATTAACACTCAATTCACCCCTCCACTTT. Translation: CASSLLTLNSPLHF.